The present T cell receptor (beta chain) was sequenced within a study of patients and donors after allogeneic stem cell transplantation. This clonotype appeared a few times. From the RT-PCR reads, TCRdb called clonotypes with MiXCR, one entry per CDR3 protein. The top ten hold 65% to 85% of the sample, which has about 24,000 distinct CDR3 sequences, roughly 43% seen once. The CDR3 covers 14 residues. V lost 2 bases to trimming and J lost 5 bases, with 13 bases between them. Sequenced input: blood, either unsorted or a sorted T cell fraction (not recorded which). The TCR comes from a human donor who was either an allogeneic HSCT recipient or a stem cell or donor lymphocyte infusion donor (not recorded which). It is not recorded whose cells these are; they may come from a transplant donor. The chain couples TRBV12-3 or TRBV12-4 to TRBJ2-7; no clear D gene. The CDR3 loop is CASSLYTHWNEQYF. The CDR3 DNA reads as TGTGCCAGCAGTTTATACACCCACTGGAACGAGCAGTACTTC.